One T cell receptor beta chain is described in this entry. The data were obtained in a study of T cell changes during pregnancy in multiple sclerosis. The ends lost 5 bases at V and 5 bases at J; junction bases unmatched: 7. Germline V CDR1 and CDR2: SGHAT, FQNNGV. CDR3 length: 15 residues. This table comes from immunoSEQ multiplex PCR, and its TCRdb copy is limited to in-frame clones, with some not included. The sample holds around 15,000 clones, over 85% seen once. This sequence joins TRBV11-2 and TRBJ2-7; 12 positions agree with TRBD1. The TCR comes from a female donor in good health, enrolled as a control in a pregnancy study. The sample was peripheral blood, taken in the second trimester of pregnancy. CDR3 sequence (DNA): TGTGCCAGCAGCCTATACGGGACAGGGGGCAACGAGCAGTACTTC. Translating gives CASSLYGTGGNEQYF.